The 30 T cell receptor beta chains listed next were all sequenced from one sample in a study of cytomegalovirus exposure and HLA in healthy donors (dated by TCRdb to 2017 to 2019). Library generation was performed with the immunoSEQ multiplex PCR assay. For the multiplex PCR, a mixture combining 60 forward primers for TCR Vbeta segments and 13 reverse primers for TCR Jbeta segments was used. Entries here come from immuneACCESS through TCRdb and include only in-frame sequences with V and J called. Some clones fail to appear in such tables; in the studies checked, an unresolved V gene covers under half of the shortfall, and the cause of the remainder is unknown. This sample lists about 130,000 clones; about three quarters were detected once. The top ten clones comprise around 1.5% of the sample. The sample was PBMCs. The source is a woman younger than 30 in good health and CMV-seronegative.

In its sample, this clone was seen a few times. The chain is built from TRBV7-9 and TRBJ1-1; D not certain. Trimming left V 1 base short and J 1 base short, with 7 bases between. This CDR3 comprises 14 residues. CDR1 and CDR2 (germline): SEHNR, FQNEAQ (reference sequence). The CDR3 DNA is TGTGCCAGCAGCTTAGAATCTACGAACACTGAAGCTTTCTTT. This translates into CASSLESTNTEAFF. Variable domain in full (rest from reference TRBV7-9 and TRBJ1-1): DTGVSQNPRHKITKRGQNVTFRCDPISEHNRLYWYRQTLGQGPEFLTYFQNEAQLEKSRLLSDRFSAERPKGSFSTLEIQRTEQGDSAMYLCASSLESTNTEAFFGQGTRLTVV.

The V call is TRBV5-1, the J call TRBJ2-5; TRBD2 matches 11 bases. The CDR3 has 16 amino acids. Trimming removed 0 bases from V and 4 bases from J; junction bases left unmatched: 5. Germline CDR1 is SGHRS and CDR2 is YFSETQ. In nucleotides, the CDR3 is TGCGCCAGCAGCTTGGTAGCGGGAGGGACAGGAGAGACCCAGTACTTC. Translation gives CASSLVAGGTGETQYF.

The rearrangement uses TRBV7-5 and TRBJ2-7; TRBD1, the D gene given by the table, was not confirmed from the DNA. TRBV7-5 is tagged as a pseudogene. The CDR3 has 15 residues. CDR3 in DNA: TGTGTCAGAAGCTTAGAGTGGACAGGGGAACACGAGCAGTACTTC. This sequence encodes CVRSLEWTGEHEQYF.

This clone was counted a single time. The CDR3 loop reads CASSPWDSDTDTQYF. The CDR3 coding sequence is TGCGCCAGCAGCCCTTGGGACAGTGACACAGATACGCAGTATTTT. This chain joins TRBV4-1 and TRBJ2-3; 7 positions match TRBD1. V was pared by 4 bases and J by 2 bases, with 6 bases of the junction left unmatched. The germline V gene encodes CDR1 MGHRA and CDR2 YSYEKL. The CDR3 consists of 15 residues.

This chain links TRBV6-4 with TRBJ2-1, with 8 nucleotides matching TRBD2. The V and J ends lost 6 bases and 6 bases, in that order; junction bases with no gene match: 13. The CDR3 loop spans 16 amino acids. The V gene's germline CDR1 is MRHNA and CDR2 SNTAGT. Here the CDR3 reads CASSPLGSGRFNEQFF. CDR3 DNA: TGTGCCAGCAGCCCCTTGGGGAGCGGGAGATTCAATGAGCAGTTCTTC.

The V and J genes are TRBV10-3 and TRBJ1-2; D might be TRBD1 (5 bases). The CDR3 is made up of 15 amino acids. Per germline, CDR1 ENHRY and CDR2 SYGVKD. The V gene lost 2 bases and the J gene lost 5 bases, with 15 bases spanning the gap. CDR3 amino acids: CAISELGQTPYGYTF. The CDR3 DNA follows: TGTGCCATCAGTGAGCTTGGACAAACTCCGTATGGCTACACCTTC.

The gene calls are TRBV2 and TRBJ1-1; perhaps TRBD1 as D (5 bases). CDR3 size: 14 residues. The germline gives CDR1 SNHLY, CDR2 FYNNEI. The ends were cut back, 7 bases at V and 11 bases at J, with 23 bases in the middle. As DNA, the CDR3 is TGTGCCAGCACTTTTAGGGAGGGGCGCCGCTTGGCTTTCTTT. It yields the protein CASTFREGRRLAFF.

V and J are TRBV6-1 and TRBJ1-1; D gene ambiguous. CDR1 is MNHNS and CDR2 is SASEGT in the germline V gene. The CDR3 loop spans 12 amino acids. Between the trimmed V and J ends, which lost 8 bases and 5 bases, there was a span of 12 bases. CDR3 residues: CASWTGVTEAFF. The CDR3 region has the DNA TGTGCCAGCTGGACCGGGGTAACTGAAGCTTTCTTT.

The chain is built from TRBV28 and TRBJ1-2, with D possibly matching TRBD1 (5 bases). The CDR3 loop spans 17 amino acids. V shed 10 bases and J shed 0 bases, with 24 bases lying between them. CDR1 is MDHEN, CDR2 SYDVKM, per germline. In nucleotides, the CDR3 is TGTGCCACCAAGACAGCTCCCAGATCGAAAACTAACTATGGCTACACCTTC. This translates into CATKTAPRSKTNYGYTF.

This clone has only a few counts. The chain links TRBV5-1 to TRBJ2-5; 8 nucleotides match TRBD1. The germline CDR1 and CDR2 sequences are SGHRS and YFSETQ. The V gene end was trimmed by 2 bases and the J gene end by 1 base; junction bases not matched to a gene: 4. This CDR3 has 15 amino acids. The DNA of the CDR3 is TGCGCCAGCAGCTTTGACAGGGGACCCCAAGAGACCCAGTACTTC. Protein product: CASSFDRGPQETQYF. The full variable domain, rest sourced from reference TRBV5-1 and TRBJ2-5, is KAGVTQTPRYLIKTRGQQVTLSCSPISGHRSVSWYQQTPGQGLQFLFEYFSETQRNKGNFPGRFSGRQFSNSRSEMNVSTLELGDSALYLCASSFDRGPQETQYFGPGTRLLVL.

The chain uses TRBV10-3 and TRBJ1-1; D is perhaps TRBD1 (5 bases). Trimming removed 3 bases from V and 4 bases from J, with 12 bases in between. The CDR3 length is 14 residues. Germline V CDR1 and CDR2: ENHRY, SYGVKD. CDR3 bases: TGTGCCATCAGTGAATCAGGGCGGTCCACTGAAGCTTTCTTT. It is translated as CAISESGRSTEAFF.

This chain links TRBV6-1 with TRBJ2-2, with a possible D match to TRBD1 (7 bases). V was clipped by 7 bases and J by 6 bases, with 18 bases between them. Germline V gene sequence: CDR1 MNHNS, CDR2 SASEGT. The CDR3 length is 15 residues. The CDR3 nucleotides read TGTGCCAGCAAAGTGGAGGGGGCGTACGCCGGGGAGCTGTTTTTT. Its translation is CASKVEGAYAGELFF.

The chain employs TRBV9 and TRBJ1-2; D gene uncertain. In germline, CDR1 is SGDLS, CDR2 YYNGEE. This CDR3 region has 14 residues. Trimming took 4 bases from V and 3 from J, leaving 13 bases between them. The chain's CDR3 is CASSPGGSDYGYTF. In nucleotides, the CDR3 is TGTGCCAGCAGCCCCGGCGGGAGTGACTATGGCTACACCTTC.

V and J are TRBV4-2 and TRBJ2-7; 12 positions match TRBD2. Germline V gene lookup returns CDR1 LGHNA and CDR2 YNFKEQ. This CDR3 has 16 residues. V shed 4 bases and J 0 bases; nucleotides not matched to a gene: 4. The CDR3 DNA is TGTGCCAGCAGCCGTGGACTAGCGGGACTCTCCTACGAGCAGTACTTC. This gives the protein CASSRGLAGLSYEQYF.

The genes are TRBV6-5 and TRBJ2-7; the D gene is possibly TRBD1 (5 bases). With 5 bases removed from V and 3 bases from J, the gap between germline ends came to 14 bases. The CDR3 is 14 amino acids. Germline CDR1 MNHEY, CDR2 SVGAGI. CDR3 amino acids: CASSPGAGGYEQYF. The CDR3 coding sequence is TGTGCCAGCAGTCCTGGGGCCGGTGGCTACGAGCAGTACTTC.

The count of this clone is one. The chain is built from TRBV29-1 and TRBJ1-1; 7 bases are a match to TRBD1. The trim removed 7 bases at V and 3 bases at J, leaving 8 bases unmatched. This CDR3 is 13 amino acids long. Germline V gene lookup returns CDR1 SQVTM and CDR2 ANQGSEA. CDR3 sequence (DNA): TGCAGCGCGACAGGGTACTATGACACTGAAGCTTTCTTT. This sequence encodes CSATGYYDTEAFF.

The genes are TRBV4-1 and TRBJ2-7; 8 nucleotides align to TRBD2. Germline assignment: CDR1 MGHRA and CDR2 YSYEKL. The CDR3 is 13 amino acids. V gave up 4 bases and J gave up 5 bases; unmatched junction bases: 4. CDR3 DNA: TGCGCCAGCAGCCCCTTCGGGGGGGACGAGCAGTACTTC. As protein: CASSPFGGDEQYF.

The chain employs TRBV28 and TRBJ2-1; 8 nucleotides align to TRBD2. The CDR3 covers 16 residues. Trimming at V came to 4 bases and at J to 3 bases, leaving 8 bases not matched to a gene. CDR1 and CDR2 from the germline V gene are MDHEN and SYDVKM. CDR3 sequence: CASSYPGTSIYNEQFF. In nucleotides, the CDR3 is TGTGCCAGCAGTTACCCGGGGACTAGTATCTACAATGAGCAGTTCTTC.

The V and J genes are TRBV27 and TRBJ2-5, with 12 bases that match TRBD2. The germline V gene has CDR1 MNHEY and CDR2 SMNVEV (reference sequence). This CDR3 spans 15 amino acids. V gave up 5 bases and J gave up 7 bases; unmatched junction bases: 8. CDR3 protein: CASSEGTSGFWTQYF. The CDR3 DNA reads TGTGCCAGCAGTGAGGGGACTAGCGGGTTCTGGACCCAGTACTTC.

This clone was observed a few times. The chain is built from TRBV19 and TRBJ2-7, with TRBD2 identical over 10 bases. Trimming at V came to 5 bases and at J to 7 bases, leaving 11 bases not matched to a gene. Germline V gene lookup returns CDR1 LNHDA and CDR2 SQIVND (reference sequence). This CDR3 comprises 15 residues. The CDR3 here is CASSVLTSGPGEQYF. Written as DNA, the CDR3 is TGTGCCAGTAGTGTCCTGACTAGCGGGCCCGGGGAGCAGTACTTC.

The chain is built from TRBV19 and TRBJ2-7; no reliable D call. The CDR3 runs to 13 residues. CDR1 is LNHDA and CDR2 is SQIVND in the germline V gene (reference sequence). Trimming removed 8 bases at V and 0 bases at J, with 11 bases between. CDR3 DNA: TGTGCCAGTGAGGCCGAAAACTCCTACGAGCAGTACTTC. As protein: CASEAENSYEQYF.

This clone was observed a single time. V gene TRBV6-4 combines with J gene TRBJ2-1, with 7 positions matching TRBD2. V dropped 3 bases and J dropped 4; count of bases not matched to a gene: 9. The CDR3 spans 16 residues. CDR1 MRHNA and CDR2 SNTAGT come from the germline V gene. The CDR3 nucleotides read TGTGCCAGCAGTGATGTCGGCGGGAGCAGTTACAATGAGCAGTTCTTC. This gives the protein CASSDVGGSSYNEQFF.

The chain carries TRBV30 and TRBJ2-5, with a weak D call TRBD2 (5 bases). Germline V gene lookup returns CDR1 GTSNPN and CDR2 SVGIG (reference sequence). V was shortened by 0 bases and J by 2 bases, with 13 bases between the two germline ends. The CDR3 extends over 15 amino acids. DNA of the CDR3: TGTGCCTGGAGTGTAGGGAACGGAGGTCAAGAGACCCAGTACTTC. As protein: CAWSVGNGGQETQYF.

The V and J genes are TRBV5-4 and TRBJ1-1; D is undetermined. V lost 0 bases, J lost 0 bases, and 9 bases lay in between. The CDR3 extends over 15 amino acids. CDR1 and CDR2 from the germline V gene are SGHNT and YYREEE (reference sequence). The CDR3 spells CASSLGREMNTEAFF. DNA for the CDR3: TGTGCCAGCAGCTTGGGCCGGGAGATGAACACTGAAGCTTTCTTT.

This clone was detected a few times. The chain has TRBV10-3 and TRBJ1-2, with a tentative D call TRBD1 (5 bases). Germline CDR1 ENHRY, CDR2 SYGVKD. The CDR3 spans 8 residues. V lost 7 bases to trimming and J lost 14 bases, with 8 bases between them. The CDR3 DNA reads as TGTGCCATCATAGGGGAAACCTTC. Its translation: CAIIGETF.

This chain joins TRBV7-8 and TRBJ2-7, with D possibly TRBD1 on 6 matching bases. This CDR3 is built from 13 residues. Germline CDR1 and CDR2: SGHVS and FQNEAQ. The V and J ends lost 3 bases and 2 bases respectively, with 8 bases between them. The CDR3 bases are TGTGCCAGCAGCTTCGGACAGACCTACGAGCAGTACTTC. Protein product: CASSFGQTYEQYF.

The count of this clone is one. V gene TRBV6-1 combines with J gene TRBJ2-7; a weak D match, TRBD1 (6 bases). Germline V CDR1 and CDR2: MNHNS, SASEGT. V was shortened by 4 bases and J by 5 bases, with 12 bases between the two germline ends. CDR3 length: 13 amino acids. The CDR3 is CASSGGRSDEQYF. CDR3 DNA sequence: TGTGCCAGCAGTGGGGGGCGTTCGGACGAGCAGTACTTC.

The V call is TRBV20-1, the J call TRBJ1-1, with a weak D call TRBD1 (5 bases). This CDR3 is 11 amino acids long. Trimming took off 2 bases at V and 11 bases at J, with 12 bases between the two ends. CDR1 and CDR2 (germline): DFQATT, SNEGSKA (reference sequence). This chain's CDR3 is CSARNGPGAFF. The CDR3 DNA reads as TGCAGTGCTAGAAATGGGCCAGGGGCTTTCTTT.

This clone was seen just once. DNA of the CDR3: TGTGCCAGCAGCGTAGAAGGGGGCGCGAACACTGAAGCTTTCTTT. It encodes CASSVEGGANTEAFF. The rearrangement uses TRBV9 and TRBJ1-1; 7 bases line up with TRBD1. From germline, CDR1 is SGDLS and CDR2 YYNGEE. Losses at the gene ends were 0 bases for V and 1 base for J; bases not matched to a gene: 3. The CDR3 has 15 residues.

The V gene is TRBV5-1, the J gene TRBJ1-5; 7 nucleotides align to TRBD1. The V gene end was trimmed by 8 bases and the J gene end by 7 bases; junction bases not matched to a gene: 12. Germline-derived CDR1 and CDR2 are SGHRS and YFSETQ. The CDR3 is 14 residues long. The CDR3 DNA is TGCGCCAGTTCCCAGTCAGGGGGGAGGCAGCCCCAGCATTTT. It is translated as CASSQSGGRQPQHF.